This T cell receptor beta chain emerged from a study of blood T cell repertoires in COVID-19. Study-wide context: From the United States, Italy and Spain came samples of acute and convalescent COVID-19. Sources were T cells, B-cell-depleted T cells, or PBMCs; the material itself was cDNA or gDNA.

In the original analysis: Amplifying reference gene primers gave estimates of nucleated cell counts. The protocol was immunoSEQ multiplex PCR, while the TCRdb copy is restricted to in-frame clones and leaves out a portion. V, J and clone size are those of that table, while D and trimming were read from the DNA. Of some 260,000 clones listed, roughly three quarters were seen once; the top ten hold approximately 4%. This CDR3 has 15 residues. From germline, CDR1 is SGHRS and CDR2 YFSETQ. V was clipped by 3 bases and J by 5 bases, with 18 bases between them. The sequence came from a woman aged 40-49 years with active or convalescent COVID-19. The sample comprised peripheral blood. V is TRBV5-1 and J is TRBJ2-7; a weak D match, TRBD1 (6 bases). CDR3 DNA sequence: TGCGCCAGCAGCTCCCCGGGACAATTAACCCACGAGCAGTACTTC. Its translation: CASSSPGQLTHEQYF.